This entry concerns a single TCR beta chain. Its antigen is unidentified. Using immunoSEQ multiplex PCR, the repertoire was profiled, and TCRdb retains in-frame clones only, with some absent. The data contain 150,000 to 200,000 clones, more than 90% of them singletons. These data come from a study of T cell responses to AZD1222 COVID-19 vaccine. Whole-study context: The study pooled second doses at about 4 or about 12 weeks.

Study results and limitations: In the spike-specific TCR repertoire, nearly half reportedly target unmutated variant regions. Following two doses of AZD1222, Spike-specific TCR breadth and depth rose.

The CDR3 is made up of 15 amino acids. Germline-derived CDR1 and CDR2 are GTSNPN and SVGIG (reference sequence). The ends were cut back, 0 bases at V and 5 bases at J, with 14 bases in the middle. The sequencing here drew on peripheral blood, taken on day 0 of AZD1222 vaccination. This sequence originates from an adult in good health. The gene calls are TRBV30 and TRBJ1-5; no clear D. The CDR3 loop is CAWSVYGEVDQPQHF. In DNA, the CDR3 is TGTGCCTGGAGTGTTTATGGGGAGGTTGATCAGCCCCAGCATTTT.